The rows below give T cell receptor beta chains drawn from one sample of a study of blood T cells in healthy people across ages. TCRdb fed the 5' RACE reads into MiXCR, producing one record per CDR3 protein. The table has more than 800,000 distinct CDR3 sequences, 29% seen once. Sample: blood. The source of these receptors is a woman of 80 years or more in good health. The CDR3 runs from the conserved cysteine through the conserved F or W. The D gene is left open where the match is weak. Clone size is shown for a subset of rows, as once, few, many or a class of expanded clone.

clone_size d_call j_call v_call cdr3_nt cdr3_aa
many TRBD2 TRBJ2-5 TRBV11-3 TGTGCCAGCAGCCACGCACCCGGACTAGCGGGGAAGGAGACCCAGTACTTC CASSHAPGLAGKETQYF
many - TRBJ1-4 TRBV20-1 TGCAGTGCTAGACCCCGATCATTTCGCGAAAAACTGTTTTTT CSARPRSFREKLFF
- - TRBJ1-2 TRBV20-1 TGCAGTGCTGGACAGCGGGCGAACTATGGCTACACCTTC CSAGQRANYGYTF
many TRBD1 TRBJ1-4 TRBV7-2 TGTGCCAGCAGCTTAAGTCAGGGGGGAAATGAAAAACTGTTTTTT CASSLSQGGNEKLFF
- - TRBJ1-2 TRBV5-1 TGCGCCAGCAGCTTGCAGACGGGGGGTGACTATGGCTACACCTTC CASSLQTGGDYGYTF
many - TRBJ2-3 TRBV15 TGTGCCACCAGCAGTTCACAGGGACCGAGGAACACAGATACGCAGTATTTT CATSSSQGPRNTDTQYF
many - TRBJ2-1 TRBV7-2 TGTGCCAGCAGCAGGCGTCCGGGGGGCGGTAATAATGAGCAGTTCTTC CASSRRPGGGNNEQFF
many TRBD2 TRBJ2-1 TRBV12-3/TRBV12-4 TGTGCCAGCAGGTTAGCGGGGGCCGATAACAATGAGCAGTTCTTC CASRLAGADNNEQFF
many TRBD1 TRBJ1-1 TRBV20-1 TGCAGTGCTAGGGAAGGGGGCAGGACTGAAGCTTTCTTT CSAREGGRTEAFF
few TRBD1 TRBJ2-7 TRBV3-1 TGTGCCAGCAGCCAAGGGGACAGGGTCCACAATGAGCAGTACTTC CASSQGDRVHNEQYF
many TRBD2 TRBJ2-3 TRBV7-9 TGTGCCAGCAGTTGGAGCGGGGAAGGCACAGATACGCAGTATTTT CASSWSGEGTDTQYF
few - TRBJ2-2 TRBV7-2 TGTGCCAGCAGCTTAGTTCCGGTGGCGAGCACCGGGGAGCTGTTTTTT CASSLVPVASTGELFF
once TRBD1 TRBJ2-7 TRBV6-2/TRBV6-3 TGTGACAGCTCCCTACCGCGACAGGGGCCCCGTGCCTTAGACGAGCAGTACTTC CDSSLPRQGPRALDEQYF
- - TRBJ2-3 TRBV9 TGTGCCAGCAGCGTAGAGCCAGGGGGCACAGATACGCAGTATTTT CASSVEPGGTDTQYF
many TRBD2 TRBJ2-1 TRBV4-1 TGCGCCAGCAGCCAGGGAGGGTCTGCACGGGGGGGCTCCTACAATGAGCAGTTCTTC CASSQGGSARGGSYNEQFF
- - TRBJ2-7 TRBV6-5 TGTGCCAGCAGTTGGGTCAGAAGCGAGCAGTACTTC CASSWVRSEQYF
many TRBD1 TRBJ1-2 TRBV11-2 TGTGCCAGCAGCCCCGCAGGGGGCTATGGCTACACCTTC CASSPAGGYGYTF
many - TRBJ2-1 TRBV5-1 TGCGCCAGCAGCTTTGGGATGACAGGTGAGCAGTTCTTC CASSFGMTGEQFF
- TRBD2 TRBJ2-1 TRBV6-2/TRBV6-3 TGTGCCAGCAGTTACGGAAGCCTAGCGGACCTCTACAATGGGCAGTTCTTC CASSYGSLADLYNGQFF
many TRBD1 TRBJ2-7 TRBV11-2 TGTGCCAGCAGCTCCCGGGACAGGGAATACGAGCAGTACTTC CASSSRDREYEQYF
many - TRBJ1-4 TRBV20-1 TGCAGTGCTAGGGAGTTTCAAGATGAAAAACTGTTTTTT CSAREFQDEKLFF
- TRBD2 TRBJ2-1 TRBV20-1 TGCAGTGCTAGCAGCGGGAGGGCGAACGACAATGAGCAGTTCTTC CSASSGRANDNEQFF
once - TRBJ2-3 TRBV24-1 TGTGCCACCAGTGTCGGACTTTCCATAGGACGCACAGATACGCAGTATTTT CATSVGLSIGRTDTQYF
few TRBD1 TRBJ1-1 TRBV3-1 TGTGTCAGCAGCCTACAGGGGGCGGGGAGCACTGAAGCTTTCTTT CVSSLQGAGSTEAFF
many TRBD1 TRBJ2-5 TRBV7-2 TGTGCCAGCAGCTTTAACCCAGGGGGCGGTGAGACCCAGTACTTC CASSFNPGGGETQYF
many - TRBJ2-7 TRBV6-6 TGTGCCAGCAGTCGACCGGGACTGAACTCCTACGAGCAGTACTTC CASSRPGLNSYEQYF
- - TRBJ2-3 TRBV20-1 TGCAGTACTAGTAGCACAGATACACAGTATTTT CSTSSTDTQYF
few TRBD1 TRBJ2-5 TRBV6-1 TGTGCCAGCACCGTAGACAGGGCGCAAGAGCAGTACTTC CASTVDRAQEQYF
many - TRBJ2-3 TRBV7-2 TGTGCCAGCAGCTTAGCGGGCCCCGGAGGTACGCAGTATTTT CASSLAGPGGTQYF
many - TRBJ1-6 TRBV4-3 TGCGCCAGCAGCCAGGGGAATTCACCCCTCCACTTT CASSQGNSPLHF
many - TRBJ2-1 TRBV6-6 TGTGCCAGCAGTTACTTGCTAGTGAATGAGCAGTTCTTC CASSYLLVNEQFF
few - TRBJ2-6 TRBV24-1 TGTGCCACCAGCGCTGGGGGGTCTGGGGCCAACGTCCTGACTTTC CATSAGGSGANVLTF
- TRBD1 TRBJ1-1 TRBV20-1 TGCAGTGCTGGATCCCGGGACAGGAGTGCGATGAACACTGAAGCTTTCTTT CSAGSRDRSAMNTEAFF
many - TRBJ2-7 TRBV5-1 TGCGCCAGCAGCCCGGGACCGCTGGGCTACGAGCAGTACTTC CASSPGPLGYEQYF
- - TRBJ2-7 TRBV30 TGTGCCTGGAGTGACCCAAATACCGAGCAGTACTTC CAWSDPNTEQYF
many TRBD2 TRBJ2-5 TRBV5-1 TGCGCCAGCAGCTTTGTAGCGGGGACCCAAGAGACCCAGTACTTC CASSFVAGTQETQYF
- - TRBJ2-7 TRBV2 TGTGCCAGCACCCGGCTCGGAACCTACGAGCAGTACTTC CASTRLGTYEQYF
- - TRBJ1-2 TRBV18 TGTGCCAGCTCACAGAATCGACAGAACCTCCATGGCTACACCTTC CASSQNRQNLHGYTF
- - TRBJ2-5 TRBV20-1 TGCAGTGCCCCAGTTTGGGGCAGGGATTCGGAGACCCAGTACTTC CSAPVWGRDSETQYF
few - TRBJ1-5 TRBV6-2/TRBV6-3 TGTGCCAGCAGTTACAACAGCTATAGCAATCAGCCCCAGCATTTT CASSYNSYSNQPQHF
few - TRBJ2-2 TRBV6-2/TRBV6-3 TGTGCCAGCAGTCGCCGGGACACTAAGAACACCGGGGAGCTGTTTTTT CASSRRDTKNTGELFF
many TRBD1 TRBJ1-2 TRBV6-1 TGTGCCAGCAGGCGGACAGGGATAGACGTGAACTATGGCTACACCTTC CASRRTGIDVNYGYTF
many - TRBJ2-3 TRBV14 TGTGCCAGCAGCTCCGGGCAGGGGCTCCCTAGCACAGATACGCAGTATTTT CASSSGQGLPSTDTQYF
once - TRBJ2-6 TRBV11-2 TGTGCCAGCAGCTTAGTCTTGGGGAATGCAGAGCAAGATGCTGGGGCCAACGTCCGGACTTTC CASSLVLGNAEQDAGANVRTF
once - TRBJ2-7 TRBV7-2 TGTGCCAACAGCTTAGCGTCTAACTATCCCAATGAGCAGTACTTC CANSLASNYPNEQYF
many - TRBJ1-2 TRBV6-5 TGTGCCAGCAGTTACAGTAGTACAGTCAACTATGGCTACACCTTC CASSYSSTVNYGYTF
many - TRBJ2-3 TRBV2 TGTGCCAGCAGCCCCGTCGGGCTAGCATCCGATACGCAGTATTTT CASSPVGLASDTQYF
- - TRBJ2-1 TRBV7-2 TGTGCCAGCAGCATCTGGCCCCGGTATGAGCAGTTCTTC CASSIWPRYEQFF
many - TRBJ1-4 TRBV3-1 TGTGCCAGCAGCCAAGTGAATGAAAAACTGTTTTTT CASSQVNEKLFF
- - TRBJ2-3 TRBV12-3/TRBV12-4 TGTGCCAGCAGTTCCGGACTAAAAGCAGATACGCAGTATTTT CASSSGLKADTQYF
- - TRBJ1-1 TRBV7-8 TGTGCCAGCAGCCTACAGCTCATGAACACTGAAGCTTTCTTT CASSLQLMNTEAFF
- - TRBJ2-3 TRBV7-9 TGTGCCAGCGGCCTCGAAGGGACTAGCACAGATACGCAGTATTTT CASGLEGTSTDTQYF
few - TRBJ1-1 TRBV5-5 TGTGCCAGCAGCTTGGCGTACGCGAACACTGAAGCTTTCTTT CASSLAYANTEAFF
few TRBD2 TRBJ2-3 TRBV27 TGTGCCAGCAGTTTACTTGGGGCGGGGGCAGATACGCAGTATTTT CASSLLGAGADTQYF
- - TRBJ2-2 TRBV3-1 TGTGCCAGCAGCCAAGATTTTTACAGTATCACCGGGGAGCTGTTTTTT CASSQDFYSITGELFF
many - TRBJ2-5 TRBV20-1 TGCGTCGCGGTGGAAGAGACCCAGTACTTC CVAVEETQYF
many - TRBJ2-3 TRBV20-1 TGCAGTGCTAGCCCAGGGGGCACAGATACGCAGTATTTT CSASPGGTDTQYF